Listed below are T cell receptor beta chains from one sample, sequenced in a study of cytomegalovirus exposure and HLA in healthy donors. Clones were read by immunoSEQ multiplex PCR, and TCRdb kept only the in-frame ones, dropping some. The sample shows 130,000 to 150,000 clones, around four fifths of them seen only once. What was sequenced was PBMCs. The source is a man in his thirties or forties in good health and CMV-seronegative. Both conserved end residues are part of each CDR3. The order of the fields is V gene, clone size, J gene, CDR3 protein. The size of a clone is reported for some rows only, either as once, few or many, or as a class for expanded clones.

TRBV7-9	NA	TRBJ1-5	CASSLDTNNQPQHF
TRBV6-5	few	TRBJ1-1	CASSTPGNTEAFF
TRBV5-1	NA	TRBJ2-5	CASSLETGERETQYF
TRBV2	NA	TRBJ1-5	CASRDRLVQPQHF
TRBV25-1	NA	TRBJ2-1	CASSEELAGGWENEQFF
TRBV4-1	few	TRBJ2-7	CASSRGVEGEQYF
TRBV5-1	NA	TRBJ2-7	CASSSDRGRPNFSYEQYF
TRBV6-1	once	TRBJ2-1	CATNRGPSSYNEQFF
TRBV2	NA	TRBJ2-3	CASSAELGGGFVTQYF
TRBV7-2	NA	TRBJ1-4	CASSRTGGREKLFF
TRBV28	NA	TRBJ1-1	CASSSRGWGAFF
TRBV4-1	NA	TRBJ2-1	CASSQGLAGGPNEQFF
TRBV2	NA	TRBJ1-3	CASRLGNTIYF
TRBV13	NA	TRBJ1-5	CASSLSQGRDYSNQPQHF
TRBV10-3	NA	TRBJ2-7	CAISEQGAISYEQYF
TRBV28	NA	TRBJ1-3	CASGQPGQGFGNTIYF
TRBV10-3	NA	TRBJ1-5	CAISGTGGNQPQHF
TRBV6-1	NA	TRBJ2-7	CASRGEAPYEQYF
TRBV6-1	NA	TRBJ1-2	CASSALEGGKGGYPF
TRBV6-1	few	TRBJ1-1	CASSAIGQGITEAFF
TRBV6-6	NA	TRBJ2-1	CASPLGDDRNNEQFF
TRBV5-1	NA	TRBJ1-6	CASSPADNSPLHF